These T cell receptor beta chains were read from a single sample in a study of early T cells in non-severe SARS-CoV-2 infection. MiXCR, run by TCRdb on the 5' RACE reads, gives a single entry per CDR3 protein. This sample has about 130,000 distinct CDR3 sequences, with more than 12% found just once. Sequencing used whole blood. These receptors were collected from an adult who was a healthcare worker with PCR-confirmed SARS-CoV-2 infection or an uninfected control (not recorded which). Each CDR3 is given with its conserved first and last residue. The order of the fields is V gene, J gene, clone size, D gene, CDR3 DNA, CDR3 protein. The D gene is left open where the match is weak. Rows give clone size only sometimes, using once, few, many, or a class for an expanded clone.

TRBV7-8	TRBJ1-3	few	-	TGTGCCAGCAGCTTAGGATATGGAGGGAGCAGAGCCGAAAACACCATATATTTT	CASSLGYGGSRAENTIYF
TRBV7-8	TRBJ2-1	few	-	TGTGCCAGCAATCGTTTGTGGGGGCAGACTTACAATGAGCAGTTCTTC	CASNRLWGQTYNEQFF
TRBV29-1	TRBJ1-2	few	TRBD1	TGCAGCGTTGGTAGCAGGGGGGTTGGCTACACCTTC	CSVGSRGVGYTF
TRBV10-3	TRBJ2-1	-	TRBD1	TGTGCCATCCGGACAGGGGATAACAATGAGCAGTTCTTC	CAIRTGDNNEQFF
TRBV29-1	TRBJ1-2	few	-	TGCAGCGTTGGGTCAGGGACCTATGGCTACACCTTC	CSVGSGTYGYTF
TRBV24-1	TRBJ2-6	-	TRBD1	TGTGCCACGGCGGGACAGGGGCCCTCTGGGGCCAACGTCCTGACTTTC	CATAGQGPSGANVLTF
TRBV6-6	TRBJ1-5	many	TRBD1	TGTGCCAGCAGTCCTACAGGGGGCAATCAGCCCCAGCATTTT	CASSPTGGNQPQHF
TRBV29-1	TRBJ2-5	few	-	TGCAGCGCCGCCTCCGCTCCGGGAGAGACCCAGTACTTC	CSAASAPGETQYF
TRBV5-4	TRBJ2-1	few	-	TGTGCCAGCAGCAGGACCGGGACACCGTACAATGAGCAGTTCTTC	CASSRTGTPYNEQFF
TRBV4-1	TRBJ2-7	few	-	TGCGCCAGCAGCCAAGATTTCGTTAGCTCCTACGAGCAGTACTTC	CASSQDFVSSYEQYF
TRBV11-2	TRBJ2-7	many	-	TGTGCCAGCAGCCCCGGGACAAACTACGAGCAGTACTTC	CASSPGTNYEQYF
TRBV5-1	TRBJ1-3	-	TRBD1	TGCGCCAGCAGCCCCGGGGACAGGGGGCACACCATATATTTT	CASSPGDRGHTIYF
TRBV20-1	TRBJ2-5	-	-	TGCAGTGCTAAACGATCTAGCCTACAAGAGACCCAGTACTTC	CSAKRSSLQETQYF
TRBV6-2/TRBV6-3	TRBJ1-5	few	-	TGTGCCAGCAGTTCGGGGGGATCACAGCCCCAGCATTTT	CASSSGGSQPQHF
TRBV5-1	TRBJ2-3	-	TRBD2	TGCGCCAGCAGCTTATCGACTAGCGGGGACAGGGATACGCAGTATTTT	CASSLSTSGDRDTQYF
TRBV27	TRBJ1-5	-	-	TGTGCCAGCAGAGGTGGCGGGGCCCAGCATTTT	CASRGGGAQHF
TRBV21-1	TRBJ2-5	few	-	TGTGCCAGCAGCAAAGTTCAGGACTGGATCGCGGAGACCCAGTACTTC	CASSKVQDWIAETQYF
TRBV27	TRBJ1-2	many	TRBD1	TGTGCCAGCAGTTTATCGATGGGACAGTGGGAGGGCTACACCTTC	CASSLSMGQWEGYTF
TRBV3-1	TRBJ2-7	-	-	TGTGCCAGCAGCCACCCACGAGGGACCGAGCAGTACTTC	CASSHPRGTEQYF
TRBV20-1	TRBJ2-5	-	TRBD2	TGCAGTGCTGGACTAGCGGGGGAAGAGACCCAGTACTTC	CSAGLAGEETQYF
TRBV5-5	TRBJ1-2	-	-	TGTGCCAGCAGCTTTGGAGGGGACTATGGCTACACCTTC	CASSFGGDYGYTF
TRBV3-1	TRBJ2-1	few	TRBD2	TGTGCCAGCAGCCTGCGGGGGGGAAGCCACAATGAGCAGTTCTTC	CASSLRGGSHNEQFF
TRBV18	TRBJ1-1	-	-	TGTGCCAGCTCACCAGGGGTGATGAACACTGAAGCTTTCTTT	CASSPGVMNTEAFF
TRBV7-8	TRBJ2-4	few	-	TGTGCCAGCAGCTTAGGGTTGGGGGACCTTAACATTCAGTACTTC	CASSLGLGDLNIQYF
TRBV5-1	TRBJ1-5	-	-	TGCGCCAGCAGCGAAGGCTACGGGAATCAGCCCCAGCATTTT	CASSEGYGNQPQHF
TRBV12-3/TRBV12-4	TRBJ1-4	many	TRBD1	TGTGCCAGCACGCTTAGAAAGGGGGCCGTGGATGAAAAACTGTTTTTT	CASTLRKGAVDEKLFF
TRBV29-1	TRBJ2-7	-	-	TGCAGCGTCAGAGAGGGGGGCCCTGAAGAGCAGTACTTC	CSVREGGPEEQYF
TRBV20-1	TRBJ2-1	-	-	TGCAGTGCTAGATCGCCGAATGAGCAGTTCTTC	CSARSPNEQFF
TRBV5-5	TRBJ2-1	-	-	TGTGCCAGCAGCTTAACTCCAGTCAATGAGCAGTTCTTC	CASSLTPVNEQFF
TRBV30	TRBJ1-1	few	-	TGTGCCTGGACCCTTCTGCAGCTCACTGAAGCTTTCTTT	CAWTLLQLTEAFF
TRBV29-1	TRBJ1-3	-	-	TGCAGCGTTGAACCTGACCGAAGCACCATATATTTT	CSVEPDRSTIYF